This T cell receptor (beta chain) was recorded in a study of cytomegalovirus exposure and HLA in healthy donors. From germline, CDR1 is SGHRS and CDR2 YFSETQ. This CDR3 comprises 16 residues. The J segment lost 3 bases and the V segment lost 2 bases, leaving 7 bases of the junction unmatched. The PCR contained 60 Vbeta and 13 Jbeta primers. Profiling relied on immunoSEQ multiplex PCR, and the TCRdb table lists in-frame clones only, not all of them. This sample has under 200,000 clones, with roughly 82% found just once. This clone turned up a few times. This sequence originates from a girl between 10 and 17 years old in good health and CMV-seropositive. Sequencing used PBMCs. J is TRBJ2-1 and V is TRBV5-1; 8 bases align to TRBD1. The CDR3 DNA sequence: TGCGCCAGCAGCTTTATGGCAGGGGGCCTCTACAATGAGCAGTTCTTC. Amino acids: CASSFMAGGLYNEQFF.